The next 21 T cell receptor beta chains were all read from a single sample in a study of CD8+ T cells in alopecia areata. Extraction of RNA preceded its reverse transcription into cDNA, which served as the sequencing template. Libraries were prepared by immunoSEQ multiplex PCR; TCRdb keeps only in-frame clonotypes and omits some of them. The data show some 190,000 clones, roughly 60% seen once. The sample's treatment: oral pan-JAK inhibitor, 5-10 mg twice daily. The specimen was CD4+ T cells sorted from blood, collected at week 24, from a patient treated with tofacitinib. These receptors all stem from a human donor with alopecia areata.

This chain links TRBV7-6 with TRBJ2-3; D is uncertain. The V end lost 1 base, the J end lost 4 bases, and 6 bases lay between the germline ends. This CDR3 has 13 residues. Germline-derived CDR1 and CDR2 are SGHVS and FNYEAQ. CDR3 in amino acids: CASSLVAPDTQYF. The CDR3 coding sequence is TGTGCCAGCAGCTTAGTAGCTCCAGATACGCAGTATTTT.

The chain recombines TRBV30 with TRBJ1-2; D gene ambiguous. V shed 2 bases and J shed 8 bases, with 15 bases lying between them. The CDR3 consists of 13 residues. Germline loops: CDR1 GTSNPN, CDR2 SVGIG (reference sequence). The CDR3 bases are TGTGCCTGGAGTATAGCCCTAGTATCGGGCTACACCTTC. This encodes CAWSIALVSGYTF.

The chain links TRBV29-1 to TRBJ2-3; tentatively, D is TRBD2 (6 bases). V was trimmed by 5 bases and J by 0 bases, leaving 15 bases between them. The CDR3 totals 15 residues. Germline V gene data show CDR1 as SQVTM and CDR2 as ANQGSEA. As DNA, the CDR3 is TGCAGCGTTCGGGAGTTATCCTCTAGCACAGATACGCAGTATTTT. Residues: CSVRELSSSTDTQYF.

The gene calls are TRBV4-3 and TRBJ2-1, with D hard to call. Trimming shortened V by 0 bases and J by 4 bases, and 4 bases separated the two germline ends. The CDR3 is 13 amino acids. The germline gives CDR1 LGHNA, CDR2 YSLEER. CDR3 sequence (DNA): TGCGCCAGCAGCCAAGAGTCATACAATGAGCAGTTCTTC. It translates to CASSQESYNEQFF.

V is TRBV30 and J is TRBJ2-1, with no clear D. Trimming pared 0 bases from V and 5 bases from J, leaving 8 bases between. Germline CDR1 GTSNPN, CDR2 SVGIG (reference sequence). The CDR3 is 13 amino acids. CDR3 in amino acids: CAWSVVGHNEQFF. DNA for the CDR3: TGTGCCTGGAGTGTTGTCGGACACAATGAGCAGTTCTTC.

The chain joins TRBV30 to TRBJ1-1, with D unclear. The germline V and J ends were trimmed by 8 bases and 1 base, with 14 bases remaining between them. The CDR3 consists of 13 residues. CDR1 and CDR2 from the germline V gene are GTSNPN and SVGIG (reference sequence). The CDR3 DNA is TGTGCCGGAGCGGAGAACTCGAACACTGAAGCTTTCTTT. Amino acid sequence: CAGAENSNTEAFF.

This chain connects TRBV15 to TRBJ2-1; D call uncertain. The CDR3 is 13 residues long. The germline CDR1 and CDR2 sequences are LNHNV and YYDKDF (reference sequence). The V gene lost 4 bases and the J gene lost 8 bases, with 12 bases spanning the gap. This CDR3 is CATSNGVVDEQFF. As DNA, the CDR3 is TGTGCCACCAGCAATGGGGTAGTAGATGAGCAGTTCTTC.

In this sample, this clone turned up a few times. The chain is built from TRBV29-1 and TRBJ2-7; TRBD1 matches at 7 bases. Germline CDR1 and CDR2: SQVTM and ANQGSEA. Trimming removed 6 bases from V and 4 bases from J; junction bases left unmatched: 6. The CDR3 is 12 amino acids. The CDR3 sequence is CSVIQGPYEQYF. The CDR3 DNA reads TGCAGCGTCATACAGGGGCCTTACGAGCAGTACTTC.

The CDR3 nucleotides read TGTGCCTGGAGTGTACCTAGCCCAGGCACAGATACGCAGTATTTT. Translating it yields CAWSVPSPGTDTQYF. V gene TRBV30 combines with J gene TRBJ2-3, with D possibly matching TRBD2 (5 bases). Trimming pared 0 bases from V and 1 base from J, leaving 11 bases between. The CDR3 has 15 residues. Germline CDR1 and CDR2: GTSNPN and SVGIG (reference sequence).

The gene calls are TRBV5-1 and TRBJ2-5, with 9 bases aligning to TRBD2. V shed 4 bases and J 5 bases; nucleotides not matched to a gene: 9. CDR3 length: 15 residues. Germline V gene lookup returns CDR1 SGHRS and CDR2 YFSETQ. The CDR3 region is CASSRTAGGLETQYF. The CDR3 DNA reads TGCGCCAGCAGCCGAACAGCGGGGGGTTTGGAGACCCAGTACTTC.

V usage is TRBV30 and J usage is TRBJ1-1, with D uncertain. This CDR3 spans 15 amino acids. CDR1 is GTSNPN, CDR2 SVGIG, per germline (reference sequence). V dropped 4 bases and J dropped 2 bases, with 17 bases sitting between them. This CDR3 reads CAWTLSTSYNTEAFF. For the CDR3, the DNA is TGTGCCTGGACTCTGTCTACGAGCTATAACACTGAAGCTTTCTTT.

This chain connects TRBV6-5 to TRBJ2-7; 9 bases are a match to TRBD1. The V and J ends lost 8 bases and 2 bases, in that order; junction bases with no gene match: 1. CDR1 is MNHEY and CDR2 is SVGAGI in the germline V gene. The CDR3 extends over 12 amino acids. For the CDR3, the DNA is TGTGCCAGCGGGACAGGGCCCTACGAGCAGTACTTC. Translated, it gives CASGTGPYEQYF.

The chain couples TRBV29-1 to TRBJ2-3; tentatively, D is TRBD1 (5 bases). Germline assignment: CDR1 SQVTM and CDR2 ANQGSEA. Deletions cut 4 bases from V and 1 base from J, with 12 bases between. The CDR3 covers 14 residues. The CDR3 spells CSVAPGLGTDTQYF. For the CDR3, the DNA is TGCAGCGTTGCACCAGGGCTCGGCACAGATACGCAGTATTTT.

This chain uses TRBV19 with TRBJ1-5; a weak D match, TRBD1 (6 bases). The CDR3 has 14 residues. V was cut by 7 bases and J by 7 bases, with 17 bases left in between. Germline CDR1 LNHDA, CDR2 SQIVND (reference sequence). The CDR3 sequence is CASTTRGAWQPQHF. Here the CDR3 DNA reads TGTGCCAGTACCACTCGGGGGGCCTGGCAGCCCCAGCATTTT.

The V and J genes are TRBV30 and TRBJ1-2, with TRBD1 matching over 7 bases. CDR1 is GTSNPN and CDR2 is SVGIG in the germline V gene (reference sequence). The CDR3 is 14 residues long. The J segment lost 7 bases and the V segment lost 1 base, leaving 9 bases of the junction unmatched. The chain's CDR3 is CAWSAPTGSGGYTF. In DNA, the CDR3 is TGTGCCTGGAGTGCCCCGACAGGGTCCGGTGGCTACACCTTC.

The table lists this clone with a count of one. The chain couples TRBV27 to TRBJ1-1; D is unclear. The ends were cut back, 3 bases at V and 1 base at J, with 6 bases in the middle. Germline V gene lookup returns CDR1 MNHEY and CDR2 SMNVEV (reference sequence). The CDR3 covers 13 residues. The CDR3: CASSLVENTEAFF. CDR3 sequence (DNA): TGTGCCAGCAGTTTGGTAGAGAACACTGAAGCTTTCTTT.

The chain couples TRBV27 to TRBJ2-7; D might be TRBD2 (6 bases). Germline V gives CDR1 MNHEY, CDR2 SMNVEV (reference sequence). V was cut by 8 bases and J by 6 bases, with 23 bases left in between. The CDR3 has 15 residues. CDR3 amino acids: CASAPWEAQGGEQYF. In DNA form, the CDR3 reads TGTGCCAGCGCCCCTTGGGAGGCTCAAGGTGGCGAGCAGTACTTC.

V gene TRBV5-4 combines with J gene TRBJ1-5; no clear D. The CDR3 has 13 residues. The germline V gene has CDR1 SGHNT and CDR2 YYREEE (reference sequence). Trimming removed 4 bases at V and 7 bases at J, with 12 bases between. CDR3 loop: CASSPNLRQPQHF. The CDR3 DNA follows: TGTGCCAGCAGCCCTAACCTTCGGCAGCCCCAGCATTTT.

J is TRBJ1-1 and V is TRBV7-9; D remains ambiguous. The CDR3 contains 12 residues. CDR1 is SEHNR, CDR2 FQNEAQ, per germline (reference sequence). Trimming took 3 bases from V and 6 from J, leaving 8 bases between them. Here the CDR3 reads CASSFHGAEAFF. The CDR3 DNA is TGTGCCAGCAGCTTTCACGGGGCTGAAGCTTTCTTT.

This clone occurred a few times. This rearrangement joins TRBV29-1 to TRBJ2-1; D is perhaps TRBD1 (6 bases). Looked up from germline, CDR1 is SQVTM and CDR2 is ANQGSEA. Trimming shortened V by 3 bases and J by 3 bases, and 6 bases separated the two germline ends. The length of the CDR3 is 12 residues. The DNA of the CDR3 is TGCAGCGTTGACAGGGGCTACAATGAGCAGTTCTTC. It specifies CSVDRGYNEQFF.

This clone is a singleton in its sample. The chain carries TRBV7-2 and TRBJ1-6; 11 bases are a match to TRBD1. Unmatched junction bases numbered 3, after V lost 5 bases and J lost 6 bases. Looked up from germline, CDR1 is SGHTA and CDR2 is FQGNSA. The CDR3 is 15 residues long. In DNA form, the CDR3 reads TGTGCCAGCAGCCCGGGACAGGGGGTTAATTCACCCCTCCACTTT. Its protein is CASSPGQGVNSPLHF.